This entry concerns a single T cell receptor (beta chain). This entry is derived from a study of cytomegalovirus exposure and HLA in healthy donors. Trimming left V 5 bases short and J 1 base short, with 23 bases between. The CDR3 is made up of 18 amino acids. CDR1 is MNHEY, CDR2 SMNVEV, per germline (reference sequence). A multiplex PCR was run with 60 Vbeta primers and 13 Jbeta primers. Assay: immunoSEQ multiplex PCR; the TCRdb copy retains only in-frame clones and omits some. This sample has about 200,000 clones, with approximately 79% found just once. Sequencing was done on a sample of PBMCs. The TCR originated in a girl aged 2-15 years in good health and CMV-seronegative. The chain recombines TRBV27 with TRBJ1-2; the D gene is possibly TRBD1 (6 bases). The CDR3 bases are TGTGCCAGCAGTCCCCGGTGGCGGGGGGCGAAGTTTAACTATGGCTACACCTTC. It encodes CASSPRWRGAKFNYGYTF.